The next 6 T cell receptor beta chains were all read from a single sample in a study of OX40 agonist ivuxolimab in advanced cancers. Sequenced by immunoSEQ multiplex PCR; TCRdb stores in-frame clones only, minus some. The sample yields about 90,000 clones, nearly 90% seen once. Material: CD4+ or CD8+ T cells sorted from blood, obtained in a trial of the OX40 agonist ivuxolimab. These receptors originate from an adult with an advanced solid tumor such as melanoma, head and neck, liver or kidney cancer.

This clone came up once. The rearrangement uses TRBV9 and TRBJ2-3; no clear D. The length of the CDR3 is 14 residues. The V gene's germline CDR1 is SGDLS and CDR2 YYNGEE. V lost 6 bases to trimming and J lost 0 bases, with 11 bases between them. The chain's CDR3 is CASTVGLSTDTQYF. CDR3 DNA: TGTGCCAGCACCGTCGGTCTCAGCACAGATACGCAGTATTTT.

CDR3 region: CASSLLGTATYEQYF. CDR3 DNA: TGTGCCAGCAGTTTACTCGGGACAGCTACCTACGAGCAGTACTTC. The chain couples TRBV27 to TRBJ2-7; 7 bases are shared with TRBD1. Germline CDR1 reads MNHEY; CDR2 reads SMNVEV (reference sequence). The V segment lost 2 bases and the J segment 2 bases; nucleotides outside the gene matches: 6. The CDR3 is made up of 15 amino acids.

The chain has TRBV4-2 and TRBJ2-5, with 7 bases matching TRBD2. The CDR3 covers 16 residues. V dropped 1 base and J dropped 1; count of bases not matched to a gene: 6. Per the germline V gene, CDR1 is LGHNA and CDR2 is YNFKEQ. The chain's CDR3 is CASSQGSSGVQETQYF. DNA of the CDR3: TGTGCCAGCAGCCAAGGGTCTAGCGGAGTCCAAGAGACCCAGTACTTC.

The chain uses TRBV6-1 and TRBJ2-3; 14 nucleotides align to TRBD2. J gave up 9 bases and V 3 bases, and 11 bases lay outside the gene matches. In germline, CDR1 is MNHNS, CDR2 SASEGT. This CDR3 region has 17 residues. This CDR3 reads CASSEIGTSGSRRTQYF. The CDR3 nucleotides are TGTGCCAGCAGTGAGATCGGGACTAGCGGGAGTAGAAGGACGCAGTATTTT.

In this sample, this clone turned up a few times. The chain uses TRBV2 and TRBJ1-2; tentative D call: TRBD1 (5 bases). The CDR3 is 14 amino acids. Germline-derived CDR1 and CDR2 are SNHLY and FYNNEI. The V end lost 7 bases, the J end lost 4 bases, and 16 bases lay between the germline ends. CDR3: CASTIRGSLYGYTF. CDR3 DNA sequence: TGTGCCAGCACCATACGGGGCAGCCTCTATGGCTACACCTTC.

The V gene is TRBV5-4, the J gene TRBJ2-7; 9 bases fit TRBD1. The trim removed 0 bases at V and 9 bases at J, leaving 7 bases unmatched. The CDR3 length is 14 residues. Germline V gene lookup returns CDR1 SGHNT and CDR2 YYREEE (reference sequence). As DNA, the CDR3 is TGTGCCAGCAGCTTGGACAGGGGGCGGTCTGGGCAGTACTTC. It yields the protein CASSLDRGRSGQYF.